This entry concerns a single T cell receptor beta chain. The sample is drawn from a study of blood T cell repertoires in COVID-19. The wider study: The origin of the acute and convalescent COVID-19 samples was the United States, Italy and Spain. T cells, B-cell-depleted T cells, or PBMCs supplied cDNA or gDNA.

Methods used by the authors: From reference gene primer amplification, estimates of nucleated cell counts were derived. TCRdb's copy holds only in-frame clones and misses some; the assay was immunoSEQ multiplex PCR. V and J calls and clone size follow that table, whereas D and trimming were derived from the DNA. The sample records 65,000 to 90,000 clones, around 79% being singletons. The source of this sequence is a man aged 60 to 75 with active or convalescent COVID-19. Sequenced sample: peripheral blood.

CDR3 protein: CASSYSTGNGYTF. In nucleotides, the CDR3 is TGTGCCAGCAGTTACTCGACAGGGAATGGCTACACCTTC. The chain has TRBV6-5 and TRBJ1-2; 7 positions match TRBD1. The CDR3 has 13 residues. V was pared by 0 bases and J by 6 bases, with 1 base of the junction left unmatched. From germline, CDR1 is MNHEY and CDR2 SVGAGI.